The next 18 T cell receptor beta chains were all read from a single sample in a study of blood T cell repertoires in COVID-19 (dated by TCRdb to between 2020 and 2021). The library came from the immunoSEQ multiplex PCR assay. In TCRdb, the immuneACCESS table is reduced to in-frame sequences with V and J assigned. These tables do not hold every clone; where another copy was compared, an unresolved V gene accounts for under half, and the others remain unexplained. The sample table records about 310,000 clones; roughly 86% of these occur just once. More than 8.5% of the sample goes to the ten largest clones. Sample: PBMCs or T cells enriched from blood (not recorded which). These receptors were collected from a young woman who had recovered from COVID-19.

This chain connects TRBV19 to TRBJ2-7; 13 nucleotides match TRBD2. CDR3 length: 14 residues. V dropped 8 bases and J dropped 2; count of bases not matched to a gene: 3. Germline values: CDR1 LNHDA, CDR2 SQIVND (reference sequence). CDR3 DNA: TGTGCCAGTTCGGGACTAGCGGGAACCTACGAGCAGTACTTC. This gives the protein CASSGLAGTYEQYF.

The chain couples TRBV9 to TRBJ1-2; D unclear. Germline V CDR1 and CDR2: SGDLS, YYNGEE. Trimming removed 4 bases at V and 4 bases at J, with 23 bases between. CDR3 length: 17 amino acids. In DNA, the CDR3 is TGTGCCAGCAGCTCGACCATCTCGGGAGCGGTGAGCTATGGCTACACCTTC. The encoded protein is CASSSTISGAVSYGYTF.

The chain joins TRBV4-3 to TRBJ2-7, with TRBD1 identical over 11 bases. This CDR3 is 18 amino acids long. Germline V gene sequence: CDR1 LGHNA, CDR2 YSLEER. With 2 bases clipped from V and 7 bases from J, the junction kept 16 bases outside the gene matches. The CDR3 spells CASSQRAGGTGGVYEQYF. CDR3 nucleotides: TGCGCCAGCAGCCAAAGAGCCGGAGGGACAGGGGGTGTTTATGAGCAGTACTTC.

The gene calls are TRBV3-1 (or the pseudogene TRBV3-2) and TRBJ1-2; 8 bases line up with TRBD1. Trimming took 3 bases from V and 7 from J; bases not matched to a gene: 4. Germline assignment: CDR1 LGHDT and CDR2 YNNKEL (reference sequence). The CDR3 totals 13 residues. CDR3 DNA sequence: TGTGCCAGCAGCCAGGGACAGGTTTCTGGCTACACCTTC. Its protein is CASSQGQVSGYTF.

This chain connects TRBV9 to TRBJ2-3; 8 nucleotides agree with TRBD1. CDR1 and CDR2 (germline): SGDLS, YYNGEE. This CDR3 spans 14 amino acids. V dropped 0 bases and J dropped 4; count of bases not matched to a gene: 1. Here the CDR3 reads CASSVAGGADTQYF. DNA of the CDR3: TGTGCCAGCAGCGTAGCAGGGGGCGCAGATACGCAGTATTTT.

This clone was picked up one time. This chain joins TRBV7-9 and TRBJ2-5, with 7 positions matching TRBD2. Germline V CDR1 and CDR2: SEHNR, FQNEAQ (reference sequence). This CDR3 comprises 15 residues. V lost 1 base to trimming and J lost 2 bases; unmatched junction nucleotides: 4. Here the CDR3 DNA reads TGTGCCAGCAGCTTAGGGGACTACCCACAAGAGACCCAGTACTTC. Protein product: CASSLGDYPQETQYF.

This chain joins TRBV6-2 or TRBV6-3 and TRBJ2-3, with 9 bases aligning to TRBD1. V shed 4 bases and J 10 bases; nucleotides not matched to a gene: 3. CDR1 is MNHEY, CDR2 SVGEGT, per germline. There are 12 residues in the CDR3. CDR3 protein: CASSWGQGSQYF. Here the CDR3 DNA reads TGTGCCAGCAGTTGGGGACAGGGTTCGCAGTATTTT.

This sequence joins TRBV2 and TRBJ1-6; no definite D call. Germline CDR1 and CDR2: SNHLY and FYNNEI. The CDR3 sequence is 15 residues long. Trimming removed 8 bases at V and 9 bases at J, with 20 bases between. The DNA of the CDR3 is TGTGCCAGCCGTCTAGGAGGCGCCCGGAGTTCACCCCTCCACTTT. Protein product: CASRLGGARSSPLHF.

The CDR3 spells CASSLDGYSTRGVGAFF. CDR3 sequence (DNA): TGTGCCAGCAGCTTAGATGGCTATTCCACACGCGGGGTTGGGGCTTTCTTT. This chain links TRBV11-2 with TRBJ1-1; D is undetermined. The CDR3 is 17 residues long. The V gene's germline CDR1 is SGHAT and CDR2 FQNNGV. Trimming pared 0 bases from V and 11 bases from J, leaving 25 bases between.

The V gene is TRBV5-6, the J gene TRBJ1-2, with D uncertain. The germline gives CDR1 SGHDT, CDR2 YYEEEE. This CDR3 has 14 residues. The ends were cut back, 0 bases at V and 1 base at J, with 7 bases in the middle. CDR3: CASSLDQINYGYTF. The CDR3 DNA is TGTGCCAGCAGCTTGGACCAGATTAACTATGGCTACACCTTC.

This rearrangement joins TRBV7-3 to TRBJ2-3, with 9 bases lining up with TRBD2. CDR3 length: 16 amino acids. J gave up 2 bases and V 4 bases, and 7 bases lay outside the gene matches. Germline loops: CDR1 SGHTA, CDR2 FQGTGA. The CDR3 DNA follows: TGTGCCAGCAGCTACACCCGCGGGGGGGCCACAGATACGCAGTATTTT. Encoded protein: CASSYTRGGATDTQYF.

The chain recombines TRBV24-1 with TRBJ2-1, with TRBD2 matching 11 bases. The V gene end was trimmed by 6 bases and the J gene end by 5 bases; junction bases not matched to a gene: 5. The CDR3 is 15 amino acids. The germline gives CDR1 KGHDR, CDR2 SFDVKD. The CDR3 nucleotides read TGTGCCACCAGTACGACTAGCGGGACCGACAATGAGCAGTTCTTC. This gives the protein CATSTTSGTDNEQFF.

This chain joins TRBV6-2 or TRBV6-3 and TRBJ1-5, with TRBD1 matching over 9 bases. Germline CDR1 MNHEY, CDR2 SVGEGT. After removal of 2 bases from V and 11 bases from J, the junction contained 16 bases not matched to a gene. This CDR3 is 17 amino acids long. The CDR3 DNA reads as TGTGCCAGCAGTTACGTGGGACAGGGAAGGCACAAGTTGGCCCAGCATTTT. It translates to CASSYVGQGRHKLAQHF.

The genes are TRBV7-9 and TRBJ1-1; D is perhaps TRBD1 (6 bases). The CDR3 length is 14 residues. Germline V CDR1 and CDR2: SEHNR, FQNEAQ (reference sequence). V lost 5 bases and J lost 1, with 11 bases in between. The CDR3 reads CASSPGHPNTEAFF. In DNA, the CDR3 is TGTGCCAGCAGCCCGGGACACCCGAACACTGAAGCTTTCTTT.

This clone occurred once. The J gene is TRBJ1-2, the V gene TRBV9; D call uncertain. The CDR3 is made up of 16 amino acids. Germline values: CDR1 SGDLS, CDR2 YYNGEE. Trimming pared 3 bases from V and 4 bases from J, leaving 19 bases between. Here the CDR3 reads CASSAAGRDSRYGYTF. CDR3 bases: TGTGCCAGCAGCGCGGCCGGTCGGGATTCGCGCTATGGCTACACCTTC.

This clone was seen a single time. The chain employs TRBV7-2 and TRBJ1-3, with TRBD1 matching 7 bases. Germline lookup yields CDR1 SGHTA and CDR2 FQGNSA. V shed 2 bases, J shed 0 bases, and the junction held 7 bases outside the gene matches. The length of the CDR3 is 17 residues. CDR3 amino acids: CASSLYPGQTSGNTIYF. Here the CDR3 DNA reads TGTGCCAGCAGCTTATACCCGGGACAGACCTCTGGAAACACCATATATTTT.

This chain links TRBV29-1 with TRBJ1-1; D may be TRBD1 (6 bases). The V and J ends lost 2 bases and 6 bases respectively, with 19 bases between them. CDR1 is SQVTM, CDR2 ANQGSEA, per germline. The CDR3 sequence is 15 residues long. The CDR3 spells CSVETGAGWGPEAFF. The CDR3, as DNA: TGCAGCGTTGAAACCGGCGCAGGCTGGGGGCCTGAAGCTTTCTTT.

This clone came up once. This chain joins TRBV19 and TRBJ1-3, with 7 nucleotides matching TRBD1. The CDR3 length is 15 residues. V shed 7 bases, J shed 0 bases, and the junction held 6 bases outside the gene matches. The germline gives CDR1 LNHDA, CDR2 SQIVND (reference sequence). In DNA form, the CDR3 reads TGTGCCAGTAATCCGACAGGGAGCTCTGGAAACACCATATATTTT. Translating it yields CASNPTGSSGNTIYF.